The present T cell receptor (beta chain) was sequenced within a study of lymphopenia after photon versus proton radiotherapy. Study-level results: Under photons, naive T cells and diversity fell while effector/memory populations rose. Oligoclonal CD8+ Temra expansion after nadir drove photon patients' diversity drop. In patients who died, overall survival fell as post-nadir TCR diversity dropped more.

Germline trimming cut 6 bases from V and 8 bases from J; bases unmatched to any gene: 9. This CDR3 comprises 15 residues. Germline V gene sequence: CDR1 SNHLY, CDR2 FYNNEI. About this clone: Its antigen is not identified.

The data were produced by immunoSEQ multiplex PCR, yet TCRdb's version contains in-frame clones alone and is incomplete. In the table there are around 66,000 clones, around 87% of which are singletons. The sequencing here drew on peripheral blood, taken from a patient treated with photon-based radiotherapy. This chain joins TRBV2 and TRBJ1-6, with TRBD1 matching 8 bases. The clonotype was recovered from a man aged 35 to 55 with gastric cancer. CDR3 loop: CASRTGTGGHSPLHF. In nucleotides, the CDR3 is TGTGCCAGCAGAACCGGGACAGGTGGTCATTCACCCCTCCACTTT.